This is a list of T cell receptor beta chains from one sample in a study of blood T cells in healthy people across ages. TCRdb processed the 5' RACE reads anew with MiXCR; each CDR3 protein has one entry. The table lists about 800,000 distinct CDR3 sequences, roughly 25% of them singletons. These same data were also listed under a study on T cells of mothers and their children.

Sequenced: blood. The receptors were sampled from a boy younger than 18 in good health. The CDR3 runs from the conserved cysteine through the conserved F or W. The D gene is left open where the match is weak. The listing skips clone size in some rows; elsewhere it reads once, few, many or a size class.

V: TRBV18; J: TRBJ2-2; size: few; D: .; CDR3: CASSPRDNTGELFF; DNA: TGTGCCAGCTCACCAAGGGACAACACCGGGGAGCTGTTTTTT
V: TRBV28; J: TRBJ1-4; size: .; D: .; CDR3: CASSSGQKNEKLFF; DNA: TGTGCCAGCAGTTCCGGACAGAAAAATGAAAAACTGTTTTTT
V: TRBV7-2; J: TRBJ2-5; size: .; D: .; CDR3: CASSPTPPRVVTQYF; DNA: TGTGCCAGCAGCCCTACCCCCCCCCGAGTTGTGACCCAGTACTTC
V: TRBV28; J: TRBJ2-1; size: .; D: .; CDR3: CASSSLLQPHVAEQFF; DNA: TGTGCCAGCAGTTCCCTTTTGCAACCCCACGTTGCTGAGCAGTTCTTC
V: TRBV28; J: TRBJ2-5; size: .; D: .; CDR3: CASSPAVGAEETQYF; DNA: TGTGCCAGCAGTCCAGCCGTGGGGGCTGAGGAGACCCAGTACTTC
V: TRBV12-3/TRBV12-4; J: TRBJ2-3; size: few; D: TRBD2; CDR3: CASSLGMASGDTQYF; DNA: TGTGCCAGCAGTTTGGGCATGGCTAGCGGTGATACGCAGTATTTT
V: TRBV7-9; J: TRBJ2-3; size: .; D: .; CDR3: CASSFWSRNTQYF; DNA: TGTGCCAGCAGCTTCTGGTCTAGGAATACGCAGTATTTT
V: TRBV3-1; J: TRBJ2-5; size: .; D: TRBD2; CDR3: CASSYPETSPFF; DNA: TGTGCCAGCAGTTATCCCGAGACTAGCCCGTTCTTC
V: TRBV7-2; J: TRBJ1-1; size: .; D: .; CDR3: CASSLELATEAFF; DNA: TGTGCCAGCAGCTTAGAACTTGCCACTGAAGCTTTCTTT
V: TRBV20-1; J: TRBJ1-1; size: few; D: .; CDR3: CSARDPRGNTEAFF; DNA: TGCAGTGCTAGAGATCCAAGGGGGAACACTGAAGCTTTCTTT
V: TRBV7-9; J: TRBJ1-6; size: few; D: TRBD1; CDR3: CASSGTSGGSSPLHF; DNA: TGTGCCAGCAGCGGCACTTCAGGGGGCAGTTCACCCCTCCACTTT
V: TRBV29-1; J: TRBJ2-7; size: .; D: TRBD1; CDR3: CSVVGTGDYEQYF; DNA: TGCAGCGTTGTGGGGACAGGAGACTACGAGCAGTACTTC
V: TRBV11-1; J: TRBJ2-7; size: .; D: .; CDR3: CASSLLTYGGGTSYEQYF; DNA: TGTGCCAGCAGCTTGTTGACTTATGGGGGGGGCACGTCCTACGAGCAGTACTTC
V: TRBV7-9; J: TRBJ1-2; size: few; D: .; CDR3: CASSPDGSGGVGGYTF; DNA: TGTGCCAGCAGCCCAGACGGTTCGGGGGGCGTAGGAGGCTACACCTTC
V: TRBV7-9; J: TRBJ2-2; size: .; D: .; CDR3: CASSSPREHTGELFF; DNA: TGTGCCAGCAGCTCCCCCCGGGAGCATACCGGGGAGCTGTTTTTT
V: TRBV5-1; J: TRBJ2-5; size: .; D: TRBD2; CDR3: CASSPPSGSGGETQYF; DNA: TGCGCCAGCAGCCCTCCGAGCGGGAGCGGTGGAGAGACCCAGTACTTC
V: TRBV11-1; J: TRBJ2-5; size: few; D: TRBD2; CDR3: CASSLLITSGSHSTGETQYF; DNA: TGTGCCAGCAGCCTCTTAATAACTAGCGGGAGTCACTCAACGGGGGAGACCCAGTACTTC
V: TRBV7-2; J: TRBJ2-5; size: once; D: .; CDR3: CASSLGEYETQYF; DNA: TGTGCCAGCAGCTTAGGGGAGTATGAGACCCAGTACTTC